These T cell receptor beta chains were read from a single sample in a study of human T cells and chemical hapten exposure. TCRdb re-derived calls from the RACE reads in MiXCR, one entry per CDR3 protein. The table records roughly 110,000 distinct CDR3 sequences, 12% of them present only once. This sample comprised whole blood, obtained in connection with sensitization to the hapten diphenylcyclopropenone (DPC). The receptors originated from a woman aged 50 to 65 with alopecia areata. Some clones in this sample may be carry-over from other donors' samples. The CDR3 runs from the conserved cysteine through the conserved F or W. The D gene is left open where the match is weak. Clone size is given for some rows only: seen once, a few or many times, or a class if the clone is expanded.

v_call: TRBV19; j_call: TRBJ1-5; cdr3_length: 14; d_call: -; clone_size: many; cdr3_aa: CASRDGQHNQPQHF; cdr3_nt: TGTGCCAGTAGGGACGGACAGCACAATCAGCCCCAGCATTTT
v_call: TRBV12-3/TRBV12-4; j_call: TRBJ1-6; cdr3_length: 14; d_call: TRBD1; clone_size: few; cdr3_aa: CASSTTGPNSPLHF; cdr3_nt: TGTGCCAGCAGTACGACAGGGCCTAATTCACCCCTCCACTTT
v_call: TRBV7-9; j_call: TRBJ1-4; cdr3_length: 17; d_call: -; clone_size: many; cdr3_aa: CASSTRVPFATNEKLFF; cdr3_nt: TGTGCCAGCAGCACCAGGGTGCCCTTTGCGACTAATGAAAAACTGTTTTTT
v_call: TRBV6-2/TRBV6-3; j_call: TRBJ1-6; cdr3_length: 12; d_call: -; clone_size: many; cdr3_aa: CASSYLYSPLHF; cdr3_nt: TGTGCCAGCAGTTACTTGTACTCACCCCTCCACTTT
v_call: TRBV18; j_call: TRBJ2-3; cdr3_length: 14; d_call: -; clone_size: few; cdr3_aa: CASSPQGLGDTQYF; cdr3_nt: TGTGCCAGCTCACCCCAGGGCTTGGGAGATACGCAGTATTTT
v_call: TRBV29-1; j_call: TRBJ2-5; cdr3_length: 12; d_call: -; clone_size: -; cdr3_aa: CSGGTGDETQYF; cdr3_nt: TGCAGCGGGGGAACGGGCGATGAGACCCAGTACTTC
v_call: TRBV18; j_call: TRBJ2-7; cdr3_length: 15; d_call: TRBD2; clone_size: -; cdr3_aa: CASSPPGLAGYKQYF; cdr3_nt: TGTGCCAGCTCACCACCGGGACTAGCAGGTTACAAGCAGTACTTC
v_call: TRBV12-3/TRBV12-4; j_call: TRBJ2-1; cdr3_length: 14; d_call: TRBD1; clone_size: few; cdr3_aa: CASRGGDRGYEQFF; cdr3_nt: TGTGCCAGCAGGGGCGGGGACAGGGGTTATGAGCAGTTCTTC
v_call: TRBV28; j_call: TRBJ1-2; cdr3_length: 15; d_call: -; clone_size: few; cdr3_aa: CASSSRGAQGYGYTF; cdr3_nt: TGTGCCAGCAGTTCTAGAGGGGCCCAGGGCTATGGCTACACCTTC
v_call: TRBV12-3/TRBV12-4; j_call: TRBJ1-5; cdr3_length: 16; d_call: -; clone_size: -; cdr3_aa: CASSLGGPGHNQPQHF; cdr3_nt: TGTGCCAGCAGTTTAGGAGGGCCAGGGCACAATCAGCCCCAGCATTTT
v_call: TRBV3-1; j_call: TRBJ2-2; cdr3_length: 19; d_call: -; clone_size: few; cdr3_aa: CASSQRRDMGRTNTGELFF; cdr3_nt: TGTGCCAGCAGCCAGAGAAGGGACATGGGACGGACGAACACCGGGGAGCTGTTTTTT
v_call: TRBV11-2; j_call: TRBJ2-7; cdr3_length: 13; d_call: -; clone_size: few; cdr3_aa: CASSPGNSYEQYF; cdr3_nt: TGTGCCAGCAGCCCCGGAAACAGCTACGAGCAGTACTTC
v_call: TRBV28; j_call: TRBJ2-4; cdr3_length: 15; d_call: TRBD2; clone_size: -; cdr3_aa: CASSRLGLAGEVLYF; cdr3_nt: TGTGCCAGCAGCCGTTTAGGACTAGCGGGAGAGGTCTTGTACTTC
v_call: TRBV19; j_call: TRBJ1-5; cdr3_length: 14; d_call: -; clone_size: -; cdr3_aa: CASSPNVGNQPQHF; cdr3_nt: TGTGCCAGTAGCCCGAACGTGGGCAATCAGCCCCAGCATTTT
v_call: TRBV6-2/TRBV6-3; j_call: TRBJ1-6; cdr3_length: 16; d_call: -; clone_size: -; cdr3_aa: CASRFRRIRGNSPLHF; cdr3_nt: TGTGCCAGCAGATTCCGCCGGATTAGGGGTAATTCACCCCTCCACTTT
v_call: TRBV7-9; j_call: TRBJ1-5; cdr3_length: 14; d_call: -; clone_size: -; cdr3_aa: CASSPGGEGQPQHF; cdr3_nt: TGTGCCAGCAGCCCCGGCGGGGAAGGTCAGCCCCAGCATTTT
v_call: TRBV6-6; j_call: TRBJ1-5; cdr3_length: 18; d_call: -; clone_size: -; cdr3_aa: CASSYPRAIGVRNQPQHF; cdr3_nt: TGTGCCAGCAGTTACCCCCGGGCCATTGGGGTTCGCAATCAGCCCCAGCATTTT
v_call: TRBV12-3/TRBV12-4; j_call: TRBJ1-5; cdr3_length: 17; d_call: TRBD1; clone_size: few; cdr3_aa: CASSPHSGQGVGQPQHF; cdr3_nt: TGTGCCAGCAGCCCACATTCGGGACAGGGCGTGGGTCAGCCCCAGCATTTT
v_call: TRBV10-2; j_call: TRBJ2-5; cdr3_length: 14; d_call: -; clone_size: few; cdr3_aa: CASSEVSGRETQYF; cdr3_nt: TGCGCCAGCAGTGAGGTGTCAGGCCGGGAGACCCAGTACTTC
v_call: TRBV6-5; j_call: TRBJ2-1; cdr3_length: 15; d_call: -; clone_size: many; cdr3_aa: CASSYRAAPRNEQFF; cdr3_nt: TGTGCCAGCAGTTACAGAGCGGCCCCTCGCAATGAGCAGTTCTTC
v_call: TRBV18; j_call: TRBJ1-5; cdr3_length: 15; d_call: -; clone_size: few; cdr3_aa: CASSPRDGYNQPQHF; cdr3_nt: TGTGCCAGCTCACCAAGGGACGGCTACAATCAGCCCCAGCATTTT
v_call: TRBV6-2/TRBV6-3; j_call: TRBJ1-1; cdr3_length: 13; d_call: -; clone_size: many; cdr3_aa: CASSLPADTEAFF; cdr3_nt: TGTGCCAGCAGTTTACCCGCCGACACTGAAGCTTTCTTT
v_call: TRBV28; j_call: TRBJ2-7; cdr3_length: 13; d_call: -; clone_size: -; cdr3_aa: CASSSAGRYEQYF; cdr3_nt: TGTGCCAGCAGTTCGGCGGGACGCTACGAGCAGTACTTC
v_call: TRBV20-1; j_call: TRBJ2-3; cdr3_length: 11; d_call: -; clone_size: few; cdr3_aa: CSARVGVTQYF; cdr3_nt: TGCAGTGCCAGAGTAGGAGTTACGCAGTATTTT
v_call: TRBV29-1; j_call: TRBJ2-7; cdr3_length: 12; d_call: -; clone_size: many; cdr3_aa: CSAYRDSYEQYF; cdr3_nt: TGCAGCGCGTACAGGGATTCCTACGAGCAGTACTTC
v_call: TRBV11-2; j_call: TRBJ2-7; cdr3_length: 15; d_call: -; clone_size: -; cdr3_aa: CASSPPSPRSNEQYF; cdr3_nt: TGTGCCAGCAGCCCCCCCAGTCCCAGGAGCAACGAGCAGTACTTC
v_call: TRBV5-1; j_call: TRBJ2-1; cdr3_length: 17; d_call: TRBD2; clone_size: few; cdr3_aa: CASSLGSGRASYNEQFF; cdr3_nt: TGCGCCAGCAGCTTGGGTAGCGGGAGGGCCTCGTACAATGAGCAGTTCTTC
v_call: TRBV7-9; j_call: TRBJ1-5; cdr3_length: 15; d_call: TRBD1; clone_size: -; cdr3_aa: CASSSTGNSNQPQHF; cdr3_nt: TGTGCCAGCAGCTCGACAGGGAATAGCAATCAGCCCCAGCATTTT
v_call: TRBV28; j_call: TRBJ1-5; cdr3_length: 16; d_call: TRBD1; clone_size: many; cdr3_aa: CASSPLKGQANQPQHF; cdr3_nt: TGTGCCAGCAGTCCCTTAAAAGGACAGGCAAATCAGCCCCAGCATTTT
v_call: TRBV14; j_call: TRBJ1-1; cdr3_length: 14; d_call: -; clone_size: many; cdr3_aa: CASSQDTVNTEAFF; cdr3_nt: TGTGCCAGCAGCCAAGACACCGTGAACACTGAAGCTTTCTTT
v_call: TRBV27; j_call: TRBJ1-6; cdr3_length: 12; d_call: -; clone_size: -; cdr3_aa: CASSLLGGPLHF; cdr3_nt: TGTGCCAGCAGTCTCCTGGGGGGACCCCTCCACTTT
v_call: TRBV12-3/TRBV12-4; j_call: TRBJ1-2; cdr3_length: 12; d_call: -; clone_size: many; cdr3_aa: CASRRDYYGYTF; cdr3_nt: TGTGCCAGTAGGAGGGATTACTATGGCTACACCTTC
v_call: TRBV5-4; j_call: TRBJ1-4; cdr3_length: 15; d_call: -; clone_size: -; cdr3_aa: CASSEGGLGNEKLFF; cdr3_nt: TGTGCCAGCAGCGAAGGGGGGCTAGGTAATGAAAAACTGTTTTTT
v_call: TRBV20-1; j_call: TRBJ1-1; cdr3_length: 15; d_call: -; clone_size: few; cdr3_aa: CSASSPLWGRAEAFF; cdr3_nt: TGCAGTGCTAGTTCCCCTTTGTGGGGCAGGGCTGAAGCTTTCTTT
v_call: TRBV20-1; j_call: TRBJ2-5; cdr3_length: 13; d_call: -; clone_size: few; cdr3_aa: CSASRQGVGTQYF; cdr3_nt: TGCAGTGCTAGTCGGCAGGGAGTAGGGACCCAGTACTTC
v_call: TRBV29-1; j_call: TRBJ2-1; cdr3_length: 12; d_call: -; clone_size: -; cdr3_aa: CSVKSGTNEQFF; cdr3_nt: TGCAGCGTTAAGTCAGGAACCAATGAGCAGTTCTTC
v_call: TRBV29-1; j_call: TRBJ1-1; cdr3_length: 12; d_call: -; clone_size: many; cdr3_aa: CSVSGLRTEAFF; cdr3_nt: TGCAGCGTTTCGGGACTCAGGACTGAAGCTTTCTTT
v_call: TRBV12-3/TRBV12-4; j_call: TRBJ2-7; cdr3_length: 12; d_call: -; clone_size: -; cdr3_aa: CASSPTVYEQYF; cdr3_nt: TGTGCCAGCAGCCCGACAGTATACGAGCAGTACTTC
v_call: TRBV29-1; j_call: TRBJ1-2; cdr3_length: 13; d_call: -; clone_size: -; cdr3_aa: CSASTGTYYGYTF; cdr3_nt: TGCAGCGCCTCAACCGGGACATACTATGGCTACACCTTC
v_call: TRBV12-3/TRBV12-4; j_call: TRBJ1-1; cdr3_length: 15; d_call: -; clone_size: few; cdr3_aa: CASSLELRRNTEAFF; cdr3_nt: TGTGCCAGCAGTTTAGAGCTCCGTAGGAACACTGAAGCTTTCTTT
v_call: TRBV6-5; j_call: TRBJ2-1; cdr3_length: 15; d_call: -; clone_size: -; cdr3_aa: CASSNAGAFYNEQFF; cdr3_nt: TGTGCCAGCAGCAACGCGGGGGCCTTCTACAATGAGCAGTTCTTC
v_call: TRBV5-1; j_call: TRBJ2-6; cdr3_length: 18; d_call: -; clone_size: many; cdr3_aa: CASSLHDLASSGANVLTF; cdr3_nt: TGCGCCAGCAGCTTGCATGACCTAGCGTCCTCTGGGGCCAACGTCCTGACTTTC
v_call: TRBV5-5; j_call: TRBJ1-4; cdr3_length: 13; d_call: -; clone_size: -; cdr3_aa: CASSGDLARKLFF; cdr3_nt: TGTGCCAGCAGCGGGGACTTAGCCAGAAAACTGTTTTTT
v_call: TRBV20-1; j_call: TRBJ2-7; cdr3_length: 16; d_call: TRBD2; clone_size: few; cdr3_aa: CSARDPGTSGRSEQYF; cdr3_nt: TGCAGTGCTAGAGATCCCGGGACTAGCGGGAGGAGTGAGCAGTACTTC
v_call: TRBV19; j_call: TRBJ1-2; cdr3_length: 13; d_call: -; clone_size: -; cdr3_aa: CASSASVVSGYTF; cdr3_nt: TGTGCCAGTAGTGCTTCGGTGGTTTCGGGCTACACCTTC